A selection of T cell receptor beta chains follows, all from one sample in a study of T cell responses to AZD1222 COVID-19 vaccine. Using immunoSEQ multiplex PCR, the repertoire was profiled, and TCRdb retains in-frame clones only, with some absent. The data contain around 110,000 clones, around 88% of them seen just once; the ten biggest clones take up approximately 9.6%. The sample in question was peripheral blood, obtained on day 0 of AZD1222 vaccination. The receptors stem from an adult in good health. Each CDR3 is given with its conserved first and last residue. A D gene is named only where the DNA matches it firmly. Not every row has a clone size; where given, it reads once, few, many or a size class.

CDR3nt: TGTGCCAGCTCACCACCGTCGGAAATAGCGGGACTGAACAATGAGCAGTTCTTC; CDR3aa: CASSPPSEIAGLNNEQFF; d_gene: TRBD2; v_gene: TRBV18; abundance: -; j_gene: TRBJ2-1
CDR3nt: TGTGCCAGCTCGGAGTACAGGGGAGGCCCTGAAGCTTTCTTT; CDR3aa: CASSEYRGGPEAFF; d_gene: TRBD1; v_gene: TRBV18; abundance: -; j_gene: TRBJ1-1
CDR3nt: TGTGCCAGCAGCTTAGCAGGGGTCCGGGAGCTGTTTTTT; CDR3aa: CASSLAGVRELFF; d_gene: -; v_gene: TRBV7-8; abundance: -; j_gene: TRBJ2-2
CDR3nt: TGCGCCAGCAGCCAAGCGACAGGGAACACTGAAGCTTTCTTT; CDR3aa: CASSQATGNTEAFF; d_gene: -; v_gene: TRBV4-1; abundance: -; j_gene: TRBJ1-1
CDR3nt: TGTGCCAGCAGTCCCAGAGGCAGCTCCTACGAGCAGTACTTC; CDR3aa: CASSPRGSSYEQYF; d_gene: -; v_gene: TRBV25-1; abundance: -; j_gene: TRBJ2-7
CDR3nt: TGTGCCAGCACCCTTTGGGGGTCGGGGGACCAAGGCTACACCTTC; CDR3aa: CASTLWGSGDQGYTF; d_gene: -; v_gene: TRBV7-2; abundance: -; j_gene: TRBJ1-2
CDR3nt: TGTGCCAGCAGCCAAGAAACAGGGTTAACGAACACTGAAGCTTTCTTT; CDR3aa: CASSQETGLTNTEAFF; d_gene: -; v_gene: TRBV14; abundance: -; j_gene: TRBJ1-1
CDR3nt: TGTGCCATCAGTGCCGGGACGGTTTATAGCAATCAGCCCCAGCATTTT; CDR3aa: CAISAGTVYSNQPQHF; d_gene: -; v_gene: TRBV10-3; abundance: -; j_gene: TRBJ1-5
CDR3nt: TGTGCCAGCAGCGTGGAGGGGACAACCTTAAACACCATATATTTT; CDR3aa: CASSVEGTTLNTIYF; d_gene: -; v_gene: TRBV9; abundance: once; j_gene: TRBJ1-3
CDR3nt: TGTGCCAGCAGAGCCCTCTTAGGAGTCACTGAAGCTTTCTTT; CDR3aa: CASRALLGVTEAFF; d_gene: -; v_gene: TRBV6-1; abundance: -; j_gene: TRBJ1-1
CDR3nt: TGTGCCAGCAGACTCTGGACTAGCGGACAAGAGACCCAGTACTTC; CDR3aa: CASRLWTSGQETQYF; d_gene: TRBD2; v_gene: TRBV6-5; abundance: once; j_gene: TRBJ2-5
CDR3nt: TGTGCCAGCAGAAACCAGATCAACAATGAGCAGTTCTTC; CDR3aa: CASRNQINNEQFF; d_gene: -; v_gene: TRBV2; abundance: -; j_gene: TRBJ2-1
CDR3nt: TGTGCCAGTAGTATAGAGATCACAGATACGCAGTATTTT; CDR3aa: CASSIEITDTQYF; d_gene: -; v_gene: TRBV19; abundance: -; j_gene: TRBJ2-3
CDR3nt: TGTGCCAGCAGCCCACCGGACCAATCCTACGAGCAGTACTTC; CDR3aa: CASSPPDQSYEQYF; d_gene: -; v_gene: TRBV5-6; abundance: -; j_gene: TRBJ2-7
CDR3nt: TGTGCCAGCAGTTACAGGGTCGGCACTGAAGCTTTCTTT; CDR3aa: CASSYRVGTEAFF; d_gene: -; v_gene: TRBV6-5; abundance: -; j_gene: TRBJ1-1
CDR3nt: TGTGCCAGCAGCTTGACCTACGACTGGTATAGCAATCAGCCCCAGCATTTT; CDR3aa: CASSLTYDWYSNQPQHF; d_gene: -; v_gene: TRBV7-2; abundance: -; j_gene: TRBJ1-5
CDR3nt: TGTGCCAGCAGCAATCTGGACAGTTCACCCCTCCACTTT; CDR3aa: CASSNLDSSPLHF; d_gene: -; v_gene: TRBV6-4; abundance: -; j_gene: TRBJ1-6
CDR3nt: TGTGCCAGCAGCGCACAGGGAACGAACACTGAAGCTTTCTTT; CDR3aa: CASSAQGTNTEAFF; d_gene: -; v_gene: TRBV9; abundance: few; j_gene: TRBJ1-1
CDR3nt: TGCGCCAGCAGCCCGACAGGGTTTTGGCCCCAGCATTTT; CDR3aa: CASSPTGFWPQHF; d_gene: TRBD1; v_gene: TRBV5-1; abundance: -; j_gene: TRBJ1-5
CDR3nt: TGTGCCAGCAGCTTACAATTTGGGACGGGTGAGCAGTTCTTC; CDR3aa: CASSLQFGTGEQFF; d_gene: -; v_gene: TRBV7-3; abundance: -; j_gene: TRBJ2-1
CDR3nt: TGTGCCAGTAGACGGACAGGGGCGAGCACTGAAGCTTTCTTT; CDR3aa: CASRRTGASTEAFF; d_gene: TRBD1; v_gene: TRBV19; abundance: -; j_gene: TRBJ1-1
CDR3nt: TGTGCCAGCAGCCGAGGGACAATGCGGGTCTTC; CDR3aa: CASSRGTMRVF; d_gene: -; v_gene: TRBV21-1; abundance: -; j_gene: TRBJ2-1
CDR3nt: TGCGCCAGCAGCTTCACCGGGACCCCCGATGAGCAGTTCTTC; CDR3aa: CASSFTGTPDEQFF; d_gene: -; v_gene: TRBV5-1; abundance: -; j_gene: TRBJ2-1
CDR3nt: TGTGCCAGCTCACCAGATGTTCGGTCGAGAGTTAATTCACCCCTCCACTTT; CDR3aa: CASSPDVRSRVNSPLHF; d_gene: -; v_gene: TRBV18; abundance: -; j_gene: TRBJ1-6
CDR3nt: TGCGCCAGCAGCCAAGATTGGGGGGGTTACACTGAAGCTTTCTTT; CDR3aa: CASSQDWGGYTEAFF; d_gene: -; v_gene: TRBV4-3; abundance: -; j_gene: TRBJ1-1
CDR3nt: TGTGCCAGCAGATTACAGGGCTATATGAACACTGAAGCTTTCTTT; CDR3aa: CASRLQGYMNTEAFF; d_gene: -; v_gene: TRBV28; abundance: -; j_gene: TRBJ1-1